Presented here are 29 T cell receptor beta chains from one specimen sequenced in a study of vaccination and CD4 T cells after COVID-19. As for treatment: roughly 10-day PBMC culture with coronavirus spike peptide pools or control peptides (ViraFEST assay). An unexposed donor provided the CD4+ T cells, which were collected before the COVID-19 pandemic (2011-2018). Researchers used the Oncomine TCR Beta short-read assay to sequence DNA from cultured CD4+ T cells. TCRdb ran MiXCR on the PCR reads and lists one entry per CDR3 protein. There are 6,000 to 7,500 distinct CDR3 sequences in the sample; 30% to 45% occur only once, and around 17% lies in the top ten. No antigen has been assigned to these receptors. Sequenced input: CD4+ T cells from blood, cultured in vitro. The receptor source for this set is a human donor in good health.

This clonotype has just a few counts. This chain connects TRBV11-2 to TRBJ2-5, with D unclear. The V end lost 1 base, the J end lost 3 bases, and 15 bases lay between the germline ends. The CDR3 has 16 residues. The germline gives CDR1 SGHAT, CDR2 FQNNGV. CDR3 DNA sequence: TGTGCCAGCAGCTTAGGTTACCAGGTAGAAGAAGAGACCCAGTACTTC. It translates to CASSLGYQVEEETQYF. Filled out from reference TRBV11-2 and TRBJ2-5, the complete variable domain reads EAGVAQSPRYKIIEKRQSVAFWCNPISGHATLYWYQQILGQGPKLLIQFQNNGVVDDSQLPKDRFSAERLKGVDSTLKIQPAKLEDSAVYLCASSLGYQVEEETQYFGPGTRLLVL.

There are a few counts of this clonotype. The CDR3 nucleotides are TGTGCCAGCAGGCCGACTGGACAGGGTGGTCAGACCCAGTACTTC. This translates into CASRPTGQGGQTQYF. This chain joins TRBV2 and TRBJ2-5, with 8 positions matching TRBD1. With V trimmed by 6 bases and J by 6 bases, 12 bases remained unmatched. This CDR3 contains 15 residues. CDR1 and CDR2 from the germline V gene are SNHLY and FYNNEI.

The genes are TRBV7-2 and TRBJ2-2; 8 bases agree with TRBD2. From germline, CDR1 is SGHTA and CDR2 FQGNSA. The CDR3 loop spans 18 amino acids. With 5 bases clipped from V and 0 bases from J, the junction kept 11 bases outside the gene matches. The CDR3 loop reads CASSRNLAGTTNTGELFF. Here the CDR3 DNA reads TGTGCCAGCAGCCGGAACCTAGCGGGCACTACGAACACCGGGGAGCTGTTTTTT.

This clonotype was seen more than once but under ten times. This chain links TRBV6-1 with TRBJ1-5; D not certain. Germline lookup yields CDR1 MNHNS and CDR2 SASEGT. Deletions cut 5 bases from V and 0 bases from J, with 5 bases between. The CDR3 runs 13 residues. CDR3 loop: CASSLHSNQPQHF. DNA for the CDR3: TGTGCCAGCAGTCTACATAGCAATCAGCCCCAGCATTTT.

This clonotype came up a few times. In DNA, the CDR3 is TGTGCCAGCGGGCAAAAGGGGTCACCCCTCCACTTT. This codes for CASGQKGSPLHF. The gene calls are TRBV25-1 and TRBJ1-6, with a weak D call TRBD1 (5 bases). The CDR3 extends over 12 amino acids. V lost 8 bases and J lost 10, with 12 bases in between. Germline assignment: CDR1 MGHDK and CDR2 SYGVNS.

The chain couples TRBV19 to TRBJ2-3; D remains unclear. V lost 7 bases and J lost 3, with 14 bases in between. This CDR3 is built from 14 residues. Per germline, CDR1 LNHDA and CDR2 SQIVND (reference sequence). The DNA for the CDR3 is TGTGCCAGTATGGTATCAGCGAGGACAGATACGCAGTATTTT. This gives the protein CASMVSARTDTQYF.

This clonotype appeared a few times. The chain carries TRBV20-1 and TRBJ2-3; 8 nucleotides align to TRBD2. V shed 3 bases and J 2 bases; nucleotides not matched to a gene: 13. The CDR3 spans 17 residues. Germline V gene lookup returns CDR1 DFQATT and CDR2 SNEGSKA (reference sequence). This CDR3 is CSARGNWAGGNTDTQYF. CDR3 nucleotides: TGCAGTGCTAGGGGGAATTGGGCGGGGGGAAACACAGATACGCAGTATTTT.

The J gene is TRBJ2-5, the V gene TRBV2; 9 nucleotides match TRBD2. J was trimmed by 5 bases and V by 5 bases; bases with no gene match: 12. Looked up from germline, CDR1 is SNHLY and CDR2 is FYNNEI. The CDR3 spans 16 residues. CDR3 coding DNA: TGTGCCAGCAGTTCCTCCCAAGCGGGGGGTTTGGAGACCCAGTACTTC. It codes for CASSSSQAGGLETQYF.

This clonotype was found a few times. CDR3 in DNA: TGTGCCAGCAGTAACCGACAGGGGGTTTCACCCCTCCACTTT. The encoded protein is CASSNRQGVSPLHF. The J gene is TRBJ1-6, the V gene TRBV6-1, with 9 bases aligning to TRBD1. The J segment lost 9 bases and the V segment lost 5 bases, leaving 5 bases of the junction unmatched. The CDR3 has 14 residues. Germline CDR1 is MNHNS and CDR2 is SASEGT.

This clonotype has only a few counts. The rearrangement links TRBV7-2 to TRBJ1-1; the D gene is possibly TRBD1 (6 bases). The CDR3 totals 14 residues. Germline values: CDR1 SGHTA, CDR2 FQGNSA. Trimming stripped 3 bases from V and 6 bases from J, with 14 bases between. The CDR3: CASSFIIQGAEAFF. The CDR3 nucleotides read TGTGCCAGCAGCTTCATTATACAGGGCGCTGAAGCTTTCTTT.

The V call is TRBV6-1, the J call TRBJ1-2; D is unresolved. The CDR3 spans 12 residues. Germline V gives CDR1 MNHNS, CDR2 SASEGT. V was trimmed by 6 bases and J by 8 bases, leaving 13 bases between them. CDR3 region: CASSSGLRGYTF. The CDR3 bases are TGTGCCAGCAGCTCGGGTCTGAGGGGCTACACCTTC.

This clonotype came up a few times. V and J are TRBV11-2 and TRBJ2-5, with TRBD2 identical over 9 bases. The V gene's germline CDR1 is SGHAT and CDR2 FQNNGV. Germline trimming cut 5 bases from V and 0 bases from J; bases unmatched to any gene: 1. This CDR3 has 14 amino acids. The CDR3 DNA is TGTGCCAGCAGCCGGACTAGCGACCAAGAGACCCAGTACTTC. Translated: CASSRTSDQETQYF.

This clonotype ranks as medium-sized. The chain uses TRBV6-1 and TRBJ1-2; 9 bases align to TRBD1. Germline V gene sequence: CDR1 MNHNS, CDR2 SASEGT. V was clipped by 7 bases and J by 8 bases; unmatched bases: 11. This CDR3 spans 14 amino acids. Written as DNA, the CDR3 is TGTGCCAGCACCCAACAGGGGGCGCGTGGGGGCTACACCTTC. As protein: CASTQQGARGGYTF.

By share, this clonotype ranks as medium-sized (0.01 to 0.1%). V usage is TRBV7-2 and J usage is TRBJ2-1; no clear D. Per the germline V gene, CDR1 is SGHTA and CDR2 is FQGNSA. Trimming removed 3 bases from V and 5 bases from J, with 11 bases in between. CDR3 length: 14 residues. CDR3 DNA sequence: TGTGCCAGCAGCTTCTCTCATATTAACAATGAGCAGTTCTTC. Protein: CASSFSHINNEQFF.

This clonotype has more than one count but fewer than ten. The rearrangement links TRBV19 to TRBJ2-5; D is possibly TRBD2 (6 bases). V lost 3 bases and J lost 1, with 9 bases in between. Looked up from germline, CDR1 is LNHDA and CDR2 is SQIVND (reference sequence). The CDR3 consists of 14 residues. CDR3 amino acids: CASSMGGPQETQYF. The CDR3 DNA reads as TGTGCCAGTAGTATGGGAGGTCCCCAAGAGACCCAGTACTTC.

This clonotype turned up a few times. The chain uses TRBV11-2 and TRBJ1-1, with no clear D. Germline assignment: CDR1 SGHAT and CDR2 FQNNGV. Trimming took off 8 bases at V and 5 bases at J, with 12 bases between the two ends. The CDR3 has 12 amino acids. The CDR3 sequence is CASLRVRTEAFF. For the CDR3, the DNA is TGTGCCAGCCTACGGGTACGGACTGAAGCTTTCTTT.

This clonotype was counted only a few times. CDR3 region: CASSTGTGFTYGYTF. The CDR3 DNA follows: TGTGCCAGCAGCACCGGAACAGGGTTCACCTATGGCTACACCTTC. The rearrangement links TRBV7-9 to TRBJ1-2, with D possibly matching TRBD1 (6 bases). Germline CDR1 and CDR2: SEHNR and FQNEAQ (reference sequence). The CDR3 has 15 amino acids. V gave up 5 bases and J gave up 4 bases, with 17 bases separating them.

The chain couples TRBV7-9 to TRBJ2-5, with 12 positions matching TRBD2. The CDR3 extends over 16 amino acids. The trim removed 2 bases at V and 3 bases at J, leaving 4 bases unmatched. Germline V gene lookup returns CDR1 SEHNR and CDR2 FQNEAQ (reference sequence). This CDR3 reads CASSLSLAGGKETQYF. As DNA, the CDR3 is TGTGCCAGCAGCTTATCGCTAGCGGGAGGGAAAGAGACCCAGTACTTC.

V usage is TRBV7-2 and J usage is TRBJ2-3; TRBD2 matches at 14 bases. V gave up 5 bases and J gave up 6 bases; unmatched junction bases: 7. CDR3 length equals 16 residues. Germline loops: CDR1 SGHTA, CDR2 FQGNSA. CDR3 coding DNA: TGTGCCAGCAGCATGGGACTAGCGGGAGAAGGGGATACGCAGTATTTT. Its protein product is CASSMGLAGEGDTQYF.

This clonotype was observed a handful of times. The chain joins TRBV15 to TRBJ2-3, with a possible D match to TRBD1 (5 bases). The CDR3 totals 11 residues. Deletions cut 8 bases from V and 3 bases from J, with 6 bases between. Germline CDR1 LNHNV, CDR2 YYDKDF (reference sequence). Here the CDR3 DNA reads TGTGCCACCGGGGCTACAGATACGCAGTATTTT. This gives the protein CATGATDTQYF.

The chain has TRBV20-1 and TRBJ1-1, with unresolved D. The CDR3 runs to 16 residues. Trimming removed 1 base at V and 1 base at J, with 16 bases between. Germline-derived CDR1 and CDR2 are DFQATT and SNEGSKA (reference sequence). This CDR3 is CSARVRVAKQNTEAFF. CDR3 DNA sequence: TGCAGTGCTAGAGTAAGGGTCGCGAAACAGAACACTGAAGCTTTCTTT.

The rearrangement links TRBV11-3 to TRBJ1-1; D uncertain. Germline V gives CDR1 SGHNT, CDR2 YENEEA. The CDR3 is 17 residues long. V was clipped by 3 bases and J by 4 bases, with 21 bases between them. The CDR3 is CASSFVSRRKEGTEAFF. CDR3 in DNA: TGTGCCAGCAGCTTTGTGTCTCGCAGGAAAGAAGGCACTGAAGCTTTCTTT. Filled out from reference TRBV11-3 and TRBJ1-1, the complete variable domain reads EAGVVQSPRYKIIEKKQPVAFWCNPISGHNTLYWYLQNLGQGPELLIRYENEEAVDDSQLPKDRFSAERLKGVDSTLKIQPAELGDSAVYLCASSFVSRRKEGTEAFFGQGTRLTVV.

This clonotype has only a few counts. The rearrangement uses TRBV27 and TRBJ1-1; TRBD1 might be the D (6 bases). CDR1 MNHEY and CDR2 SMNVEV come from the germline V gene (reference sequence). The CDR3 length is 15 residues. Trimming removed 5 bases from V and 6 bases from J, with 19 bases in between. The CDR3 region has the DNA TGTGCCAGCAGTCGCCCGACAGGCGCCCTCTCTGAAGCTTTCTTT. It encodes CASSRPTGALSEAFF.

J is TRBJ2-5 and V is TRBV7-2, with D unresolved. The V and J ends lost 1 base and 2 bases respectively, with 14 bases between them. CDR3 length: 16 residues. From germline, CDR1 is SGHTA and CDR2 FQGNSA. This chain's CDR3 is CASSLGPIGSQETQYF. Here the CDR3 DNA reads TGTGCCAGCAGCTTAGGGCCTATAGGCTCGCAAGAGACCCAGTACTTC.

The gene calls are TRBV30 and TRBJ1-2; maybe TRBD1 (6 bases). The CDR3 runs to 13 residues. V was pared by 3 bases and J by 5 bases, with 13 bases between. The V gene's germline CDR1 is GTSNPN and CDR2 SVGIG (reference sequence). CDR3 sequence: CAWRETGSYGYTF. DNA of the CDR3: TGTGCCTGGAGGGAAACAGGGTCATATGGCTACACCTTC.

This clonotype appeared a few times. The rearrangement links TRBV21-1 to TRBJ1-6. TRBV21-1 is given as a pseudogene. This CDR3 has 16 residues. In DNA, the CDR3 is TGTGCCAGCAGTGGGGTTATGGGTCCATATAATTCACCCCTCCACTTT. Amino acids: CASSGVMGPYNSPLHF.

Judged by abundance, this clonotype is large. The chain couples TRBV27 to TRBJ2-3, with D perhaps TRBD1 (6 bases). This CDR3 spans 17 amino acids. Germline-derived CDR1 and CDR2 are MNHEY and SMNVEV (reference sequence). Trimming left V 6 bases short and J 1 base short, with 20 bases between. DNA of the CDR3: TGTGCCAGCAGCCCCTATAACCCAGGGGTCGGCACAGATACGCAGTATTTT. Translating gives CASSPYNPGVGTDTQYF.

The J gene is TRBJ2-5, the V gene TRBV7-8, with D unresolved. Deletions cut 5 bases from V and 2 bases from J, with 12 bases between. The CDR3 loop spans 14 amino acids. Germline CDR1 and CDR2: SGHVS and FQNEAQ. The CDR3 sequence: CASSLNTQQETQYF. Written as DNA, the CDR3 is TGTGCCAGCAGCCTCAATACACAGCAAGAGACCCAGTACTTC.

V usage is TRBV6-1 and J usage is TRBJ2-3, with 9 bases aligning to TRBD1. With 6 bases clipped from V and 4 bases from J, the junction kept 8 bases outside the gene matches. CDR1 and CDR2 (germline): MNHNS, SASEGT. The CDR3 is made up of 15 amino acids. CDR3 amino acids: CASRRTGEKSDTQYF. The CDR3 DNA reads as TGTGCCAGCAGGCGGACAGGGGAAAAATCAGATACGCAGTATTTT.